These 8 T cell receptor beta chains were all obtained from the same sample, sequenced in a study of cytotoxic CD8 clonotypes in ibrutinib-treated CLL. TCRdb's table, derived via immunoSEQ multiplex PCR, lists solely in-frame clones and lacks some. The data contain about 92,000 clones, more than 70% of them singletons. Sequencing was performed on PBMCs, taken after 24 months of ibrutinib treatment. The receptors were sampled from a human donor with chronic lymphocytic leukemia.

Worth noting for this clone: This may come from a read error, since a much larger clone is one base off. This chain joins TRBV6-6 and TRBJ1-5, with 9 bases fitting TRBD1. CDR3 length: 14 amino acids. The V segment lost 6 bases and the J segment 4 bases; nucleotides outside the gene matches: 4. Germline assignment: CDR1 MNHNY and CDR2 SVGAGI (reference sequence). The CDR3 DNA follows: TGTGCCAGCAGCCGGGACAGGGCTAATCAGCCCCAGCATTTT. Its protein is CASSRDRANQPQHF.

J is TRBJ2-4 and V is TRBV23-1; 11 positions match TRBD1. TRBV23-1 is an ORF, and what it does is uncertain. J was trimmed by 5 bases and V by 2 bases; bases with no gene match: 8. CDR3 size: 17 residues. In DNA form, the CDR3 reads TGCGCCAGCAGTCAACCCCGGACAGGGGGCGATCAAAACATTCAGTACTTC. It codes for CASSQPRTGGDQNIQYF.

This chain connects TRBV5-1 to TRBJ2-1, with 9 nucleotides matching TRBD2. After removal of 0 bases from V and 9 bases from J, the junction contained 4 bases not matched to a gene. Germline values: CDR1 SGHRS, CDR2 YFSETQ. This CDR3 is built from 14 residues. This chain's CDR3 is CASSLAREGREQFF. The CDR3 DNA reads TGCGCCAGCAGCTTGGCGCGGGAGGGCCGTGAGCAGTTCTTC.

The genes are TRBV27 and TRBJ2-3; perhaps TRBD1 as D (6 bases). CDR3 length: 14 residues. The V gene lost 5 bases and the J gene lost 5 bases, with 14 bases spanning the gap. Per germline, CDR1 MNHEY and CDR2 SMNVEV (reference sequence). The CDR3 region has the DNA TGTGCCAGCAGTGGACCCCAAGGGGGAGATACGCAGTATTTT. It translates to CASSGPQGGDTQYF.

The V and J genes are TRBV29-1 and TRBJ1-2; D remains unclear. Germline-derived CDR1 and CDR2 are SQVTM and ANQGSEA. There are 10 residues in the CDR3. Trimming took 4 bases from V and 12 from J, leaving 12 bases between them. CDR3 region: CSVGAKENTF. The CDR3 DNA reads as TGCAGCGTTGGGGCCAAGGAAAACACCTTC.

The CDR3 nucleotides read TGTGCCAGCAGCTCTGGGGGCGCAGGCCTCTCTGGAAACACCATATATTTT. Its protein is CASSSGGAGLSGNTIYF. This chain connects TRBV11-3 to TRBJ1-3; the D gene is possibly TRBD1 (6 bases). The CDR3 contains 17 residues. Germline lookup yields CDR1 SGHNT and CDR2 YENEEA. Trimming removed 4 bases from V and 0 bases from J, with 16 bases in between.

The rearrangement uses TRBV19 and TRBJ2-2; weak D call: TRBD1 (5 bases). The CDR3 has 14 residues. The V gene lost 7 bases and the J gene lost 0 bases, with 9 bases spanning the gap. Germline-derived CDR1 and CDR2 are LNHDA and SQIVND (reference sequence). DNA for the CDR3: TGTGCCAGTAATAGGGGCCCGAACACCGGGGAGCTGTTTTTT. Protein: CASNRGPNTGELFF.

This chain connects TRBV10-3 to TRBJ2-7, with 7 bases identical to TRBD1. The trim removed 0 bases at V and 2 bases at J, leaving 7 bases unmatched. Germline CDR1 is ENHRY and CDR2 is SYGVKD. The length of the CDR3 is 16 residues. The CDR3 DNA reads TGTGCCATCAGTGAGTCCGGTGAGACAGGGCCCTACGAGCAGTACTTC. Translation: CAISESGETGPYEQYF.